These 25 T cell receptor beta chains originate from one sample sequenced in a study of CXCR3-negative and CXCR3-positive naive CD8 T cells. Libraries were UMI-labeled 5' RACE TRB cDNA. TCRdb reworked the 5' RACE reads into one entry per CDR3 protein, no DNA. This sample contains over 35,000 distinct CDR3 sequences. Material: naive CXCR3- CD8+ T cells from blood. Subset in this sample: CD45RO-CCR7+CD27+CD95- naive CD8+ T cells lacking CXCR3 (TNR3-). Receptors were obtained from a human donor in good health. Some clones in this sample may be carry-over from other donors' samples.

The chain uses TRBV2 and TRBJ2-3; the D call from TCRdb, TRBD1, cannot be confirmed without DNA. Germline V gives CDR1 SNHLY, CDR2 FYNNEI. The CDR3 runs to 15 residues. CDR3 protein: CASSEGQTPTDTQYF.

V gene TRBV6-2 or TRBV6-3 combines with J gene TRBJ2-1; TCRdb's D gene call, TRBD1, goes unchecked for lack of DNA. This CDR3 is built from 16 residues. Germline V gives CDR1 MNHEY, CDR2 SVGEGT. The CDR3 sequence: CASSYHRGGTYNEQFF.

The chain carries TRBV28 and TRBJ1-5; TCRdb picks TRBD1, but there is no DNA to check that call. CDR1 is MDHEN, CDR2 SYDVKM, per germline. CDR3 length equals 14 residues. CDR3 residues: CASSLFGAGQPQHF.

CDR3 loop: CASSYGHRGGRSYEQYF. V usage is TRBV28 and J usage is TRBJ2-7; TCRdb names TRBD1, which stays unverified in the absence of DNA. Germline CDR1 is MDHEN and CDR2 is SYDVKM. This CDR3 is built from 17 residues.

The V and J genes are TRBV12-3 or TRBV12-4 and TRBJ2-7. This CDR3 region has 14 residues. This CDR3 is CASSLREGAYEQYF.

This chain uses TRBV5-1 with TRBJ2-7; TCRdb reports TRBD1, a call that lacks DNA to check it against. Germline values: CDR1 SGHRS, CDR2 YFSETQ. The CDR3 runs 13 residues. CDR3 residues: CASSYETGDEQYF.

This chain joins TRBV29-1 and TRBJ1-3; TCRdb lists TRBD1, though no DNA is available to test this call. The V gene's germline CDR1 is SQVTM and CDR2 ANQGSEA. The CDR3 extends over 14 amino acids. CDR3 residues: CSVVGGNSGNTIYF. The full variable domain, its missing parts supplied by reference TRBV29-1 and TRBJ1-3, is SAVISQKPSRDICQRGTSLTIQCQVDSQVTMMFWYRQQPGQSLTLIATANQGSEATYESGFVIDKFPISRPNLTFSTLTVSNMSPEDSSIYLCSVVGGNSGNTIYFGEGSWLTVV.

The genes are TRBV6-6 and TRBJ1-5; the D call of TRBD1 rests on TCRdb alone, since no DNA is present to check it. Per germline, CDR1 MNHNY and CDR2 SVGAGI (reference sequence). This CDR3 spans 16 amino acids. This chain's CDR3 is CASSYSPGGGNQPQHF.

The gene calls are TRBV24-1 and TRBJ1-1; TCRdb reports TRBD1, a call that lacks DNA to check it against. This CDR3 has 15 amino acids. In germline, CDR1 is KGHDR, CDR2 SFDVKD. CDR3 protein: CATSESRVGNTEAFF.

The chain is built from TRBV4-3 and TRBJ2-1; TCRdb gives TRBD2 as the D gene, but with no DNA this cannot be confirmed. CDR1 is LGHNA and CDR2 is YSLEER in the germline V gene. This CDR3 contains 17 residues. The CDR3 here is CASSYTPGGGAFNEQFF.

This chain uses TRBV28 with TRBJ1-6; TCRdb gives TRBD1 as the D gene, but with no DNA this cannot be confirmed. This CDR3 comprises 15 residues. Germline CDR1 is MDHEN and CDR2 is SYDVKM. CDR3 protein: CAVSDPGRINSPLHF.

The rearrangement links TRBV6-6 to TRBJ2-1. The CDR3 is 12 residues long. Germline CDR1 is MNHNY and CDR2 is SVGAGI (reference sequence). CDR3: CASGPTYNEQFF.

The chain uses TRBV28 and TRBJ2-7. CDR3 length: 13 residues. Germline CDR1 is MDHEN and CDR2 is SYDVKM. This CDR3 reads CASSLDKFYEQYF.

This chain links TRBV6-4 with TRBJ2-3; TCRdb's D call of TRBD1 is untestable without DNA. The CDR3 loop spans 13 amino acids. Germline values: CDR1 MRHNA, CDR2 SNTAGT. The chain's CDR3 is CASGGTSTDTQYF.

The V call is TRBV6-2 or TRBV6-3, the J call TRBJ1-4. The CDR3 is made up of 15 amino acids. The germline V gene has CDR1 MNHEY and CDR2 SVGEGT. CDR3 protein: CASRVTWRESEKLFF.

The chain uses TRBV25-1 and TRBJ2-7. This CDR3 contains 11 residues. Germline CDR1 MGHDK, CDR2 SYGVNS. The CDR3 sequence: CASSMAYEQYF.

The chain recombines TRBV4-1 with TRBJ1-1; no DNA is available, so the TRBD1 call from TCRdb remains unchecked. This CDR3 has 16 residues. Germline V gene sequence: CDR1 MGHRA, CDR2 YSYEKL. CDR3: CASSQEGSVGDRRAFF.

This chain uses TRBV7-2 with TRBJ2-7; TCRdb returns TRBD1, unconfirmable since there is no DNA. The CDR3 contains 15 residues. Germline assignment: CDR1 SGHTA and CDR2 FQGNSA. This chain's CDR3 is CASTPHRESSYEQYF.

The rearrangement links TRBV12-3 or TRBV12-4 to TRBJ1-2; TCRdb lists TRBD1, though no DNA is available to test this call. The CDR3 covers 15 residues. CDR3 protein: CASSLPGGGIYGYTF.

The CDR3 sequence is CASSRGLSPQHF. The chain couples TRBV12-3 or TRBV12-4 to TRBJ1-5. The CDR3 is 12 residues long.

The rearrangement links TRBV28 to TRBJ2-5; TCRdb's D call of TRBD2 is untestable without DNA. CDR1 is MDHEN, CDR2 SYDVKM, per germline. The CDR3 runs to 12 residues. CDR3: CASSWEEETQYF. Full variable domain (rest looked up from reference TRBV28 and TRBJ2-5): DVKVTQSSRYLVKRTGEKVFLECVQDMDHENMFWYRQDPGLGLRLIYFSYDVKMKEKGDIPEGYSVSREKKERFSLILESASTNQTSMYLCASSWEEETQYFGPGTRLLVL.

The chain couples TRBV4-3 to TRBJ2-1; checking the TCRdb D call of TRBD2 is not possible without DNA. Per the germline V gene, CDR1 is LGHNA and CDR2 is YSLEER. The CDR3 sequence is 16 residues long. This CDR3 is CASSLWTSGPNNEQFF.

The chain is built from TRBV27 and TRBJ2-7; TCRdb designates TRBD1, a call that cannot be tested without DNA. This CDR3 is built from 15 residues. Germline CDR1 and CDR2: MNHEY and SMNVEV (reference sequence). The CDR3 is CASSPYRMKMDEQYF.

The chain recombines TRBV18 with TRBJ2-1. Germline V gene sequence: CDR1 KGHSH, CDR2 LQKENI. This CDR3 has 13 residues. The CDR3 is CASSPGSYNEQFF.

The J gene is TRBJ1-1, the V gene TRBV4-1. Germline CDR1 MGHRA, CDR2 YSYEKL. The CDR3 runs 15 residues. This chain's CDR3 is CASSQEWEQNTEAFF.